This T cell receptor (beta chain) was captured in a study of blood T cell repertoires in COVID-19. Across the whole study: The analysed material was cDNA or gDNA that came from T cells, B-cell-depleted T cells, or PBMCs.

Seattle-derived patients entered the study during active infection and were followed longitudinally. The CDR3 loop spans 12 amino acids. Trimming took off 4 bases at V and 9 bases at J, with 7 bases between the two ends. Only in-frame clones appear in the TCRdb table, and some are missing; sequencing was by immunoSEQ multiplex PCR. The sample carries more than 200,000 clones, 86% recorded once. This chain links TRBV12-3 or TRBV12-4 with TRBJ1-6; a weak D match, TRBD1 (6 bases). The origin of this receptor is a man aged 50 or older with COVID-19, enrolled during active disease. The sample was peripheral blood. CDR3 nucleotide sequence: TGTGCCAGCAGTTCGACAGGTTCACCCCTCCACTTT. This codes for CASSSTGSPLHF.